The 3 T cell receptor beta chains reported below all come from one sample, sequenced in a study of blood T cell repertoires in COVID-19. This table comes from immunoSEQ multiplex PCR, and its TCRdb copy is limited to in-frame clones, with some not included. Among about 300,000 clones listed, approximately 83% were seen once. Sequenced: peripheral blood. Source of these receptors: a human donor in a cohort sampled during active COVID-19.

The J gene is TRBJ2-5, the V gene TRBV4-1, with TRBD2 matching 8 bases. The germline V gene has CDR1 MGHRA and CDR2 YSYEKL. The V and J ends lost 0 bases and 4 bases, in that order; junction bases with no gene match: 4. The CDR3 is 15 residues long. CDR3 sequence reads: CASSQDGLAGETQYF. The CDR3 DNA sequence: TGCGCCAGCAGCCAAGATGGGCTAGCGGGAGAGACCCAGTACTTC.

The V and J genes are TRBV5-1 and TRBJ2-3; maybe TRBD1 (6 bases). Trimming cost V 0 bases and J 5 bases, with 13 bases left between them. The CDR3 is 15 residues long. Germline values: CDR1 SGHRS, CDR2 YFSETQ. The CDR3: CASSLDPGDKDTQYF. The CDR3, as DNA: TGCGCCAGCAGCTTGGACCCAGGGGATAAAGATACGCAGTATTTT.

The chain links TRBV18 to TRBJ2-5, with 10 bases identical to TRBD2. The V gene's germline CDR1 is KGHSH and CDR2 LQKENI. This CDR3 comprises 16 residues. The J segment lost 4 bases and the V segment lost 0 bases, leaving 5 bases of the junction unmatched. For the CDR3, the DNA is TGTGCCAGCTCACCACCCCTAGCGGGAGTCACAGAGACCCAGTACTTC. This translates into CASSPPLAGVTETQYF.